The rows below give T cell receptor beta chains drawn from one sample of a study of shared clonotypes between healthy human individuals. This table comes from immunoSEQ multiplex PCR, and its TCRdb copy is limited to in-frame clones, with some not included. The top ten clones hold about 0.22% of a sample with 760,000 or so clones, 96% of them seen once. The sample comprised naive CD8+ T cells sorted from blood. The origin of the receptors is a man aged 30 to 45 in good health. Each CDR3 is given without its conserved first and last residue. Each record gives: CDR3 protein, V gene, J gene, CDR3 length.

CDR3: ASSSAVQPQH
V: TRBV19
J: TRBJ1-5
length: 10

CDR3: ASSTGTSGRASYEQY
V: TRBV19
J: TRBJ2-7
length: 15

CDR3: ARSQMTSPQETQY
V: TRBV5-3
J: TRBJ2-5
length: 13

CDR3: ASSQDEGTANTEAF
V: TRBV4-3
J: TRBJ1-1
length: 14

CDR3: ASSFGQNNQPQH
V: TRBV27
J: TRBJ1-5
length: 12

CDR3: ATSSSFTDTQY
V: TRBV15
J: TRBJ2-3
length: 11

CDR3: ASSQRRGPQETQY
V: TRBV7-6
J: TRBJ2-5
length: 13

CDR3: ASSRTSGGYEQY
V: TRBV27
J: TRBJ2-7
length: 12

CDR3: ASSEGQDLNEKLF
V: TRBV9
J: TRBJ1-4
length: 13

CDR3: ASSDSVSYEQY
V: TRBV2
J: TRBJ2-7
length: 11

CDR3: ASSANSQGAYGYT
V: TRBV7-9
J: TRBJ1-2
length: 13

CDR3: ASSQRPSGGSTDTQY
V: TRBV4-1
J: TRBJ2-3
length: 15

CDR3: ASSHRISYEQY
V: TRBV4-1
J: TRBJ2-7
length: 11

CDR3: ATSRDGIYEQY
V: TRBV15
J: TRBJ2-7
length: 11

CDR3: ASSLDTEYYEQY
V: TRBV7-6
J: TRBJ2-7
length: 12

CDR3: SVLSGSMYNEQF
V: TRBV29-1
J: TRBJ2-1
length: 12

CDR3: ASSLGTEYEQY
V: TRBV5-1
J: TRBJ2-7
length: 11

CDR3: AISDSYEQY
V: TRBV10-3
J: TRBJ2-7
length: 9

CDR3: ASSFRAGADTQY
V: TRBV28
J: TRBJ2-3
length: 12

CDR3: SVALSGSFDNEQF
V: TRBV29-1
J: TRBJ2-1
length: 13

CDR3: ASSYLREGYNEQF
V: TRBV6-5
J: TRBJ2-1
length: 13

CDR3: ATSRVRIDSGIYEQF
V: TRBV15
J: TRBJ2-1
length: 15

CDR3: ASSFLRALEQY
V: TRBV28
J: TRBJ2-7
length: 11

CDR3: ASSFRLGSTDTQY
V: TRBV7-8
J: TRBJ2-3
length: 13

CDR3: ASSLSGHRQPQH
V: TRBV27
J: TRBJ1-5
length: 12

CDR3: ASSLSTATIPF
V: TRBV27
J: TRBJ1-1
length: 11

CDR3: ASSRTGPPYEQY
V: TRBV27
J: TRBJ2-7
length: 12

CDR3: ASSVPAGGANTGELF
V: TRBV9
J: TRBJ2-2
length: 15

CDR3: ASTGTSGTGELF
V: TRBV27
J: TRBJ2-2
length: 12

CDR3: ASSSPREGTYEQY
V: TRBV27
J: TRBJ2-7
length: 13

CDR3: ASSRRDSGYNEQF
V: TRBV18
J: TRBJ2-1
length: 13

CDR3: ASSLWTSGGETQY
V: TRBV5-5
J: TRBJ2-5
length: 13

CDR3: ASSMGWNYNQPQH
V: TRBV19
J: TRBJ1-5
length: 13

CDR3: ASSQLGRGKFESEQF
V: TRBV14
J: TRBJ2-1
length: 15

CDR3: ASSPGLSGWDNEQF
V: TRBV5-1
J: TRBJ2-1
length: 14

CDR3: ASSLSVNTEAF
V: TRBV7-8
J: TRBJ1-1
length: 11

CDR3: ASSALQGNGYT
V: TRBV9
J: TRBJ1-2
length: 11

CDR3: ASSPDSSYEQY
V: TRBV7-9
J: TRBJ2-7
length: 11

CDR3: ASSPGAIQETQY
V: TRBV4-1
J: TRBJ2-5
length: 12

CDR3: ASSQLENTGELF
V: TRBV7-7
J: TRBJ2-2
length: 12

CDR3: ASSVRPSGMDSVHEQY
V: TRBV9
J: TRBJ2-7
length: 16

CDR3: ASRSGDGYT
V: TRBV7-9
J: TRBJ1-2
length: 9

CDR3: ASSLGQVLSNEQF
V: TRBV28
J: TRBJ2-1
length: 13

CDR3: ASSKGLAANTGELF
V: TRBV28
J: TRBJ2-2
length: 14

CDR3: ASSVGGQETQY
V: TRBV4-1
J: TRBJ2-5
length: 11

CDR3: ASSGQPYEQY
V: TRBV27
J: TRBJ2-7
length: 10

CDR3: ASSSTQTSFVTDTQY
V: TRBV7-9
J: TRBJ2-3
length: 15

CDR3: ASSRLPDTQY
V: TRBV11-2
J: TRBJ2-3
length: 10

CDR3: ASGLLAGSTDTQY
V: TRBV7-9
J: TRBJ2-3
length: 13

CDR3: ASSLFLATFTVTDTQY
V: TRBV7-6
J: TRBJ2-3
length: 16

CDR3: ASSQSGLYEQY
V: TRBV4-1
J: TRBJ2-7
length: 11

CDR3: ASSLGQAGGTGELF
V: TRBV11-2
J: TRBJ2-2
length: 14

CDR3: ASSYGPSNEQY
V: TRBV6-5
J: TRBJ2-7
length: 11

CDR3: ASSPWTGDYEQY
V: TRBV7-2
J: TRBJ2-7
length: 12

CDR3: ASSEYNREDEQY
V: TRBV10-1
J: TRBJ2-7
length: 12

CDR3: ASSQVGDGTEAF
V: TRBV4-1
J: TRBJ1-1
length: 12

CDR3: ASSQDYFTSLRDEQF
V: TRBV4-2
J: TRBJ2-1
length: 15